Listed below are T cell receptor beta chains from one sample, sequenced in a study of beta chain features in type 1 diabetes. Clones were read by immunoSEQ multiplex PCR, and TCRdb kept only the in-frame ones, dropping some. The sample lists some 640,000 clones; over 11% were seen once. The sample was naive CD4+ T cells from blood. The origin of the receptors is a man younger than 30 with type 1 diabetes. Each CDR3 is given with its conserved first and last residue.

CDR3 protein: CASSLSDTQYF
V gene: TRBV9
CDR3 length: 11

CDR3 protein: CASSQDRRGSGYTF
V gene: TRBV4-2
CDR3 length: 14

CDR3 protein: CASSLGQGRTEAFF
V gene: TRBV9
CDR3 length: 14

CDR3 protein: CAWSPGGGYEQYF
V gene: TRBV30
CDR3 length: 13

CDR3 protein: CAWSGPNRGQFF
V gene: TRBV30
CDR3 length: 12

CDR3 protein: CASSPQMGQGSYEQYF
V gene: TRBV18
CDR3 length: 16

CDR3 protein: CASSFRGLGEKLFF
V gene: TRBV5-6
CDR3 length: 14

CDR3 protein: CASRRLAENTGELFF
V gene: TRBV2
CDR3 length: 15

CDR3 protein: CASSEQAGVGETQYF
V gene: TRBV2
CDR3 length: 15

CDR3 protein: CASSVGAGPNNEQFF
V gene: TRBV9
CDR3 length: 15

CDR3 protein: CAWKMRPGLTYTEAFF
V gene: TRBV30
CDR3 length: 16

CDR3 protein: CASGPVSGGTDTQYF
V gene: TRBV12-5
CDR3 length: 15

CDR3 protein: CASSPLSEAEAFF
V gene: TRBV18
CDR3 length: 13

CDR3 protein: CASSLSPPGTRANEQFF
V gene: TRBV7-9
CDR3 length: 17

CDR3 protein: CASRGISGQETQYF
V gene: TRBV2
CDR3 length: 14

CDR3 protein: CASSPGETEAFF
V gene: TRBV18
CDR3 length: 12

CDR3 protein: CASSQEAGRDRGPYEQYF
V gene: TRBV14
CDR3 length: 18

CDR3 protein: CASSLYSVSSYNEQFF
V gene: TRBV27
CDR3 length: 16

CDR3 protein: CASSLAKGEETQYF
V gene: TRBV5-4
CDR3 length: 14

CDR3 protein: CASSPGTSIPYNEQFF
V gene: TRBV5-1
CDR3 length: 16

CDR3 protein: CASTKGPYEQYF
V gene: TRBV28
CDR3 length: 12

CDR3 protein: CAWSVRRWQFF
V gene: TRBV30
CDR3 length: 11

CDR3 protein: CASSGGAYEQYF
V gene: TRBV28
CDR3 length: 12

CDR3 protein: CASSLREVDEQFF
V gene: TRBV7-6
CDR3 length: 13

CDR3 protein: CASSGLGADTQYF
V gene: TRBV2
CDR3 length: 13

CDR3 protein: CSVEPGGDTQYF
V gene: TRBV29-1
CDR3 length: 12

CDR3 protein: CAWTGGGGEAFF
V gene: TRBV30
CDR3 length: 12

CDR3 protein: CAWNRGRTSGTTETQYF
V gene: TRBV30
CDR3 length: 17

CDR3 protein: CASSLSGASGANVLTF
V gene: TRBV5-1
CDR3 length: 16

CDR3 protein: CASSPSNTGELFF
V gene: TRBV7-2
CDR3 length: 13

CDR3 protein: CAWSYRGQGNSPLHF
V gene: TRBV30
CDR3 length: 15

CDR3 protein: CASSLDRPGEQFF
V gene: TRBV2
CDR3 length: 13

CDR3 protein: CASSQGQGGEKLFF
V gene: TRBV4-3
CDR3 length: 14

CDR3 protein: CASFLRSGVGETQYF
V gene: TRBV7-2
CDR3 length: 15

CDR3 protein: CASSGGPNTGELFF
V gene: TRBV2
CDR3 length: 14

CDR3 protein: CASSRLAPQDTQYF
V gene: TRBV6-5
CDR3 length: 14

CDR3 protein: CASSLMGVSGTEAFF
V gene: TRBV6-5
CDR3 length: 15

CDR3 protein: CAWISRQSNTGELFF
V gene: TRBV30
CDR3 length: 15

CDR3 protein: CASSVGSLGHNEQFF
V gene: TRBV9
CDR3 length: 15

CDR3 protein: CASSARTGGFNEQFF
V gene: TRBV9
CDR3 length: 15

CDR3 protein: CAWSPYRGRNTEAFF
V gene: TRBV30
CDR3 length: 15

CDR3 protein: CASSLGLASTGELFF
V gene: TRBV5-1
CDR3 length: 15

CDR3 protein: CASSRSGRAGGNEQFF
V gene: TRBV18
CDR3 length: 16

CDR3 protein: CASSGGNSPLHF
V gene: TRBV9
CDR3 length: 12

CDR3 protein: CATRASSGNTIYF
V gene: TRBV15
CDR3 length: 13